Listed below are T cell receptor beta chains from one sample, sequenced in a study of blood T cell repertoires in COVID-19. Some clones are missing from TCRdb's copy, which holds only in-frame ones; the method was immunoSEQ multiplex PCR. Of about 61,000 clones listed, 86% are singletons. The sequenced sample consisted of peripheral blood. All receptors derive from a human donor in a cohort sampled during active COVID-19. CDR3s include the opening cysteine and the closing phenylalanine or tryptophan. D genes are given only for firm matches. Only part of the rows carry a size: once, few, many, or a class if the clone is expanded.

clone_size j_call d_call v_call cdr3_nt cdr3_aa
once TRBJ2-5 TRBD2 TRBV19 TGTGCCAGTAGTGGACTAGCGGGAGGTGAGGAGACCCAGTACTTC CASSGLAGGEETQYF
NA TRBJ2-1 TRBD2 TRBV18 TGTGCCAGCTCACCGAGGCTAGCGGGAGGCCGGGGAAATGAGCAGTTCTTC CASSPRLAGGRGNEQFF
NA TRBJ1-2 NA TRBV25-1 TGTGCCAGCAGTACTCGGACAGTCTATGGCTACACCTTC CASSTRTVYGYTF
NA TRBJ2-2 NA TRBV10-2 TGCGCCAGCAGTGAGTCGCTGGCGGTTAACACCGGGGAGCTGTTTTTT CASSESLAVNTGELFF
NA TRBJ1-5 TRBD1 TRBV5-1 TGCGCCAGCACCGAGGACAGGGAATGGGATCAGCCCCAGCATTTT CASTEDREWDQPQHF
NA TRBJ1-3 NA TRBV5-8 TGTGCCAGCAGCTTCGCGGTGAGCTCTGGAAACACCATATATTTT CASSFAVSSGNTIYF
NA TRBJ2-2 NA TRBV2 TGTGCCAGCAGTAGAACCCGGGACACCGGGGAGCTGTTTTTT CASSRTRDTGELFF
NA TRBJ2-1 TRBD2 TRBV5-4 TGTGCCAGCAGCCTAGGGACTAACTCCTACAATGAGCAGTTCTTC CASSLGTNSYNEQFF
NA TRBJ1-2 NA TRBV19 TGTGCCAGTACCCCGACATCAACCCCAGTGGGCTACACCTTC CASTPTSTPVGYTF
NA TRBJ2-3 NA TRBV27 TGTGCCAGCTCCCGAAGGGGTGGTTCGGATACGCAGTATTTT CASSRRGGSDTQYF
NA TRBJ2-7 NA TRBV28 TGTGCCAGCAGCCCCGACGAGAGGTACGAGCAGTACTTC CASSPDERYEQYF
NA TRBJ2-7 TRBD1 TRBV6-5 TGTGCCAGCAGTTACGCCACAGGGGGACCCTACGAGCAGTACTTC CASSYATGGPYEQYF
NA TRBJ2-3 NA TRBV6-5 TGTGCCAGCAGTTACTCAGGGCGGGCTCGCACAGATACGCAGTATTTT CASSYSGRARTDTQYF
NA TRBJ1-1 TRBD1 TRBV6-1 TGTGCCAGCAGTGAGGGGACAGGGGCCAACCCTGAAGCTTTCTTT CASSEGTGANPEAFF
once TRBJ1-2 NA TRBV3-1/TRBV3-2 TGTGCCAGCAGCCACGGGGGTAACTATGGCTACACCTTC CASSHGGNYGYTF
NA TRBJ2-3 TRBD2 TRBV7-6 TGTGCCAGCAGCTTCATCGCGGGGGTACCTAGCACAGATACGCAGTATTTT CASSFIAGVPSTDTQYF
NA TRBJ2-5 TRBD2 TRBV4-3 TGCGCCAGCAGCCAATATTTCCCGCTAGCGGGACGCCAAGAGACCCAGTACTTC CASSQYFPLAGRQETQYF
NA TRBJ2-3 NA TRBV5-1 TGCGCCAGCAGCTTCGATCCACTCGCGGCCAGCACAGATACGCAGTATTTT CASSFDPLAASTDTQYF
NA TRBJ2-7 NA TRBV9 TGTGCCAGCAGCGTAGAGTCCGGGGTCCTCTCCTACGAGCAGTACTTC CASSVESGVLSYEQYF
NA TRBJ2-1 TRBD1 TRBV5-1 TGCGCCAGCACCTCTCGACAGGGAGCCTACAATGAGCAGTTCTTC CASTSRQGAYNEQFF
NA TRBJ2-5 NA TRBV11-2 TGTGCCAGCAGCCAAGGACAGAACCTTCTCTTAAGGGGAGAGACCCAGTACTTC CASSQGQNLLLRGETQYF
NA TRBJ2-1 NA TRBV19 TGTGCCAGTACGAAAACTATCGGCAATGAGCAGTTCTTC CASTKTIGNEQFF
few TRBJ2-7 TRBD1 TRBV7-2 TGTGCCAGCAGCTTAAAAACAGGGGATCGCGAGCAGTACTTC CASSLKTGDREQYF
NA TRBJ1-3 TRBD1 TRBV4-1 TGCGCCAGCACCTTGACCGGGACAGGGTTGTCGAGCTCTGGAAACACCATATATTTT CASTLTGTGLSSSGNTIYF
NA TRBJ2-3 TRBD2 TRBV19 TGTGCCAGTAGTATCGGACTAGCGGCTAGCACAGATACGCAGTATTTT CASSIGLAASTDTQYF
NA TRBJ1-6 NA TRBV3-1/TRBV3-2 TGTGCCAGCAGCACGACGAGGAATTCACCCCTCCACTTT CASSTTRNSPLHF
NA TRBJ1-2 TRBD1 TRBV2 TGTGCCAGCAGCGCCCGGACAGGACGGGACTATGGCTACACCTTC CASSARTGRDYGYTF
NA TRBJ1-6 TRBD1 TRBV5-1 TGCGCCAGCAGCTTAGGACAGGGGAATTCACCCCTCCACTTT CASSLGQGNSPLHF
NA TRBJ2-1 NA TRBV4-2 TGTGCCAGCAGCCAAGATACTCACAATGAGCAGTTCTTC CASSQDTHNEQFF
NA TRBJ2-3 NA TRBV7-9 TGTGCCAGCAGCTTACCCAGGCACACAGATACGCAGTATTTT CASSLPRHTDTQYF
NA TRBJ1-1 NA TRBV21-1 TGTGCCAGCAGCACTCGCCCCGGCACTGAAGCTTTCTTT CASSTRPGTEAFF
NA TRBJ1-4 NA TRBV7-6 TGTGCCAGCAGCCCTTGGGGGGACGAAAAACTGTTTTTT CASSPWGDEKLFF
NA TRBJ1-6 TRBD1 TRBV9 TGTGCCAGCAGCGTAGAAAGGGACAGAAACTCACCCCTCCACTTT CASSVERDRNSPLHF
NA TRBJ2-2 NA TRBV28 TGTGCCACCCCCGCCCCGGAGAGATTAGGGGAGCTGTTTTTT CATPAPERLGELFF
NA TRBJ2-1 NA TRBV7-3 TGTGCCAGCAGCTTAATAGCGGCAAGCTCCTACAATGAGCAGTTCTTC CASSLIAASSYNEQFF
NA TRBJ1-5 NA TRBV19 TGTGCCAGTAGTACCCGCGGGGACCAGCCCCAGCATTTT CASSTRGDQPQHF
NA TRBJ2-7 NA TRBV7-8 TGTGCCAGCAGCTTAGCGGGAGCGGACTACGAGCAGTACTTC CASSLAGADYEQYF
NA TRBJ2-5 TRBD2 TRBV5-1 TGCGCCAGCAGCACGAGTGGGGGGGAACAGACCCAGTACTTC CASSTSGGEQTQYF
once TRBJ2-3 TRBD2 TRBV27 TGTGCCAGCAGTTCCCCCGGGACTAGCGGGAGGGCAAATACGCAGTATTTT CASSSPGTSGRANTQYF
NA TRBJ1-4 TRBD1 TRBV27 TGTGCCAGCAGTTTCGGCAGGGGGTTCTCTACTAATGAAAAACTGTTTTTT CASSFGRGFSTNEKLFF
NA TRBJ2-5 NA TRBV11-2 TGTGCCAGCGACAGGGACTCCCTGGGGACCCAGTACTTC CASDRDSLGTQYF
NA TRBJ1-4 NA TRBV5-1 TGCGCCAGCAGCTCCTCTCGTTTCCGACTGGTTGAAAAACTGTTTTTT CASSSSRFRLVEKLFF
once TRBJ1-2 TRBD1 TRBV5-5 TGTGCCAGCAGCTTGGAGGGACAGGAAGGCTCGGGAGGCTACACCTTC CASSLEGQEGSGGYTF
NA TRBJ1-1 TRBD1 TRBV19 TGTGCCAGTAGGAGGGACAGCGTCTACACTGAAGCTTTCTTT CASRRDSVYTEAFF
NA TRBJ1-3 TRBD1 TRBV5-1 TGCGCCAGCAGCGCTGGGACAGGAGAAAACACCATATATTTT CASSAGTGENTIYF
NA TRBJ1-5 TRBD1 TRBV24-1 TGTGCCACCAGTGAACCGACAGGGGGCGCGGAGTCCCAGCATTTT CATSEPTGGAESQHF
NA TRBJ2-5 TRBD1 TRBV5-1 TGCGCCAGCAGCTTGGGACAGGGAAAGGACCAGTACTTC CASSLGQGKDQYF
NA TRBJ2-1 NA TRBV11-2 TGTGCCAGCAGCTTAGAGCCTAGCGAGTACAATGAGCAGTTCTTC CASSLEPSEYNEQFF
few TRBJ2-3 TRBD2 TRBV5-1 TGCGCCAGCAGCTCCGGGACTAGCGGGAGTTCAGATACGCAGTATTTT CASSSGTSGSSDTQYF
NA TRBJ2-5 TRBD1 TRBV28 TGTGCCAGCAGTTTAGGCCCAGGGGGCGGGTATTCGGAGACCCAGTACTTC CASSLGPGGGYSETQYF
NA TRBJ2-3 TRBD1 TRBV6-6 TGTGCCAGCAGTCAGGACAGGGGAACAGATACGCAGTATTTT CASSQDRGTDTQYF
NA TRBJ2-7 TRBD2 TRBV10-2 TGCGCCAGCAGTGATCGCGCGGGAGGGTCCTACGAGCAGTACTTC CASSDRAGGSYEQYF
NA TRBJ2-7 TRBD1 TRBV28 TGTGCAGCTCGAGACAGGGACTACGAGCAGTACTTC CAARDRDYEQYF